The T cell receptor (beta chain) under discussion was sequenced for a study of blood T cells in healthy people across ages. Study-level points and caveats: It was found that TCR beta diversity correlated strongly with the percentage of naive T cells. Getting older went along with TCR beta diversity per million T cells dropping roughly linearly.

Then a second PCR, running about 6 to 12 cycles, was carried out with a sample-barcoded 5' primer and a J-beta primer mix. Every single cDNA molecule received a tag from a template-switch adaptor with 12 random nucleotides. TCRdb re-derived calls from the 5' RACE reads in MiXCR, one entry per CDR3 protein. The table has 1.5 million or so distinct CDR3 sequences, around two fifths seen once. The CDR3 loop spans 16 amino acids. The V gene's germline CDR1 is DFQATT and CDR2 SNEGSKA (reference sequence). The V segment lost 0 bases and the J segment 10 bases; nucleotides outside the gene matches: 14. Each donor had 7.5 to 10 milliliters of peripheral blood drawn. Remarks on this clonotype: Its specificity is not known.

The clonotype originates from a woman aged 18 to 35 in good health. V usage is TRBV20-1 and J usage is TRBJ2-1; TRBD1 matches 8 bases. Sequenced material: blood. The CDR3 reads CSARDTGQGYSVEQFF. The DNA for the CDR3 is TGCAGTGCTAGAGATACAGGACAGGGTTATAGTGTAGAGCAGTTCTTC.